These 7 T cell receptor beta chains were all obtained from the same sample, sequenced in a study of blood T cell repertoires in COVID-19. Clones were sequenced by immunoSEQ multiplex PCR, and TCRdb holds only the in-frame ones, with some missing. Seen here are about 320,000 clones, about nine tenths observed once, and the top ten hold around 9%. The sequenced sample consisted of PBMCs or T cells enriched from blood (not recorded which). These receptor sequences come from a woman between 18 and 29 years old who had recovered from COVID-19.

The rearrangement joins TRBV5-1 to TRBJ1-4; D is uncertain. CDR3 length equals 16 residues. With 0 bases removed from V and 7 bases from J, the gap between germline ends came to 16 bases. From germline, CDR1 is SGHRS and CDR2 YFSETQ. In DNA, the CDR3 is TGCGCCAGCAGCTTGGGCATGACATCAACGACTGAAAAACTGTTTTTT. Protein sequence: CASSLGMTSTTEKLFF.

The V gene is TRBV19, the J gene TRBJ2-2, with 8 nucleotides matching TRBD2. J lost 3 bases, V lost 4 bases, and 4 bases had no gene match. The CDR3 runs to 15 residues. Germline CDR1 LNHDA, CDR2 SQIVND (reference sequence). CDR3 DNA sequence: TGTGCCAGTAGTACACAGCGGGAGTACACCGGGGAGCTGTTTTTT. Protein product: CASSTQREYTGELFF.

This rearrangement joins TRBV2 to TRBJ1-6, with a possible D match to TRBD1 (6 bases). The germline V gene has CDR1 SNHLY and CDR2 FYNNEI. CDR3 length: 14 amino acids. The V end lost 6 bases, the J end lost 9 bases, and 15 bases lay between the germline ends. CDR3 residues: CASRKGGDSSPLHF. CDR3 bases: TGTGCCAGCAGGAAGGGGGGGGATAGTTCACCCCTCCACTTT. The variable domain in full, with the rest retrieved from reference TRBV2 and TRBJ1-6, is EPEVTQTPSHQVTQMGQEVILRCVPISNHLYFYWYRQILGQKVEFLVSFYNNEISEKSEIFDDQFSVERPDGSNFTLKIRSTKLEDSAMYFCASRKGGDSSPLHFGNGTRLTVT.

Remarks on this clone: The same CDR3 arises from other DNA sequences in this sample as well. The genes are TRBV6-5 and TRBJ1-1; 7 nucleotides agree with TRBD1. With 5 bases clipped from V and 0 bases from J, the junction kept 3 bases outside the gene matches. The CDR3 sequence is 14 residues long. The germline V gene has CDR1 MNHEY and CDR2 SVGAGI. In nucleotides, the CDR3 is TGTGCCAGCAGTCGAGGGACAGTGAACACTGAAGCTTTCTTT. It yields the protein CASSRGTVNTEAFF.

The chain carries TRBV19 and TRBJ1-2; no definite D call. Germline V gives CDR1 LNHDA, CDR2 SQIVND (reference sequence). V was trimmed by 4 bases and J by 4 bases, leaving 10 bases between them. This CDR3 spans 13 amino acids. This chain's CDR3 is CASSTVPVYGYTF. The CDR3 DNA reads TGTGCCAGTAGTACAGTTCCCGTCTATGGCTACACCTTC.

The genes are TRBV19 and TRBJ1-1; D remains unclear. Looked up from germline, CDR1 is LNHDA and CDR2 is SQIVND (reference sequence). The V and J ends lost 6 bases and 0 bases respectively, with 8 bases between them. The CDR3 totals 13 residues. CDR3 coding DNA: TGTGCCAGTAGGGCGGAACTGAACACTGAAGCTTTCTTT. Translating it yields CASRAELNTEAFF.

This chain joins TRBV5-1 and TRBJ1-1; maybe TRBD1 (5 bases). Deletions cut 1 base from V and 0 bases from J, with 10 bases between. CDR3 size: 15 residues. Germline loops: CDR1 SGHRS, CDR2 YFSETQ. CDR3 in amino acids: CASSLNTGMNTEAFF. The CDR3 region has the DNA TGCGCCAGCAGCTTGAACACAGGCATGAACACTGAAGCTTTCTTT.